This T cell receptor beta chain emerged from a study of CD8 T cells in ankylosing spondylitis. Study-wide results and limits: For ankylosing spondylitis blood, a TCR beta motif of under ten highly homologous variants appeared characteristic. Before this, some motif variants had been reported in reactive arthritis synovial fluid and blood. Clones tied to disease were said to be significantly enriched in matched ankylosing spondylitis synovial fluid. CD8+ disease-linked clones were present at relatively low frequencies in blood.

This clonotype came up a few times. The antigen is unknown. TCRdb re-analysed the 5' RACE reads in MiXCR, keeping a single row per CDR3 protein. The table shows about 220,000 distinct CDR3 sequences, with more than 9% occurring only once. The CDR3 spans 16 residues. Losses at the gene ends were 5 bases for V and 6 bases for J; bases not matched to a gene: 16. From germline, CDR1 is DFQATT and CDR2 SNEGSKA (reference sequence). The J gene is TRBJ2-7, the V gene TRBV20-1, with 10 bases identical to TRBD2. Sequencing was carried out using blood, either unsorted or a sorted T cell fraction (not recorded which). This clonotype originated in a male donor with ankylosing spondylitis or in good health (not recorded which). The CDR3 protein is CSAGVSLAGERPEQYF. The CDR3, as DNA: TGCAGTGCTGGCGTGTCCCTAGCGGGGGAAAGGCCCGAGCAGTACTTC.